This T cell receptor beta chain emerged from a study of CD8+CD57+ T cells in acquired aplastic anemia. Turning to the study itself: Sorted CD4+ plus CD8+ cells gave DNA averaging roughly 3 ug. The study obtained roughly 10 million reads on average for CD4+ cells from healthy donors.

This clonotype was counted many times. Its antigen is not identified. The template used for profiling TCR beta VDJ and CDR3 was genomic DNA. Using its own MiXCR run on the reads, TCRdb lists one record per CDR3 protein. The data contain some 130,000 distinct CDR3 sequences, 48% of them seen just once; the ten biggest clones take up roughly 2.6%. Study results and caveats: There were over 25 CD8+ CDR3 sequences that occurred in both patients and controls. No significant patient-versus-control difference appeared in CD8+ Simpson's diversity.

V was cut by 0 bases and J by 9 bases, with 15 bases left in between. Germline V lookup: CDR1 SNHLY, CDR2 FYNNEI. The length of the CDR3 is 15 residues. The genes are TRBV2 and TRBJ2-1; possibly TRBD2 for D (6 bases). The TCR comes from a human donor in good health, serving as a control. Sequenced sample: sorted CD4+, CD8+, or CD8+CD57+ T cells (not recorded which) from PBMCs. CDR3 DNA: TGTGCCAGCAGTGAAGCGCGGTCGCAGGGAGGTGAGCAGTTCTTC. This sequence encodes CASSEARSQGGEQFF.